Sequencing of this T cell receptor beta chain was carried out in a study of OX40 agonist ivuxolimab in advanced cancers. Background on the study: Ivuxolimab, an agonist antibody against OX40 (CD134), was given to patients. Ivuxolimab, which patients received intravenously every 2 weeks, was dosed at 0.01 to 10 mg/kg. Patients were around 83% male with ages about 20 to 79, mean 60.

CDR1 is MNHEY and CDR2 is SVGAGI in the germline V gene. The ends were cut back, 5 bases at V and 4 bases at J, with 13 bases in the middle. The CDR3 length is 14 residues. Sequencing used immunoSEQ multiplex PCR; TCRdb keeps in-frame clones, though not all of them. This sample yields about 58,000 clones, of which approximately 78% are seen a single time; 0.75% belongs to the top ten. The origin of this receptor is an adult with an advanced solid tumor such as melanoma, head and neck, liver or kidney cancer. The input for sequencing was CD4+ or CD8+ T cells sorted from blood, taken in a trial of the OX40 agonist ivuxolimab. This chain joins TRBV6-5 and TRBJ2-3; D may be TRBD1 or TRBD2 (5 bases each). The CDR3 loop is CASSPRGSADTQYF. The CDR3 DNA follows: TGTGCCAGCAGTCCGAGGGGAAGTGCAGATACGCAGTATTTT.